This T cell receptor (beta chain) was recovered during a study of blood T cells in healthy people across ages. The germline V and J ends were trimmed by 1 base and 2 bases, with 6 bases remaining between them. This CDR3 contains 15 residues. The V gene's germline CDR1 is LNHNV and CDR2 YYDKDF (reference sequence). A second about 7 to 12 cycle PCR used barcoded and J-beta primers. A single record per CDR3 protein comes from TCRdb applying MiXCR to the 5' RACE reads. The data contain roughly 800,000 distinct CDR3 sequences, 20% to 30% of them singletons. This sample was also put to use in a study of T cells of mothers and their children. That work adds: Thymic selection molds TCR recombination output in much the same way for related pairs as for unrelated pairs. No persistent microchimeric T cell clones were detected at about 100 clones per million clonotypes sensitivity.

This chain links TRBV15 with TRBJ2-6, with no clear D. Sequenced material: blood. This sequence originates from a boy aged 5-17 years in good health. The CDR3: CATSRAGTGANVLTF. The CDR3 DNA is TGTGCCACCAGCAGAGCTGGGACTGGGGCCAACGTCCTGACTTTC.